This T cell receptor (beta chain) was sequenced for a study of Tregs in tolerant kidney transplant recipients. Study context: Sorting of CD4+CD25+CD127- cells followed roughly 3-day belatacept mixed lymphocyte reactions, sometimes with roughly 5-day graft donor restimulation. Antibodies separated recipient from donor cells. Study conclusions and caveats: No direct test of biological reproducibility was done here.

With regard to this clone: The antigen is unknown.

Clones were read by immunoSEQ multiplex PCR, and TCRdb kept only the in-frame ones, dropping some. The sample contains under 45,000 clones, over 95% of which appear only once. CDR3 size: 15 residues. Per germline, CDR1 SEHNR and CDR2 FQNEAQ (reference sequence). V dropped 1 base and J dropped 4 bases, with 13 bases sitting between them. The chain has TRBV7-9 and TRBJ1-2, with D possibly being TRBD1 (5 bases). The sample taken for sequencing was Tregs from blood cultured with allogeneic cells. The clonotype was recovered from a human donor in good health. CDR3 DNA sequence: TGTGCCAGCAGCTTAGTGTCAGGGAGAGGCTATGGCTACACCTTC. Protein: CASSLVSGRGYGYTF.